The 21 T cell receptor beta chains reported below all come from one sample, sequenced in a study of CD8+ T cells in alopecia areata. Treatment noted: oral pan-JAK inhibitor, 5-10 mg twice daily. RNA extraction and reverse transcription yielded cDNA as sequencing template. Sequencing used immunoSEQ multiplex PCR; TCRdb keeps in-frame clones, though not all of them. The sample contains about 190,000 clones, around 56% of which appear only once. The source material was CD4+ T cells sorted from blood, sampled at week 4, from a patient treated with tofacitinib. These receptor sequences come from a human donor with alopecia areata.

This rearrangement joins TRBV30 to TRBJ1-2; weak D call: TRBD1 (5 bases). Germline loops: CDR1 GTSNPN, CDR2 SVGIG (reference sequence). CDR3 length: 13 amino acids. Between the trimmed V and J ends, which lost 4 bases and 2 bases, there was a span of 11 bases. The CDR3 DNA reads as TGTGCCTGGATCCCCAGGGAAAACTATGGCTACACCTTC. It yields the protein CAWIPRENYGYTF.

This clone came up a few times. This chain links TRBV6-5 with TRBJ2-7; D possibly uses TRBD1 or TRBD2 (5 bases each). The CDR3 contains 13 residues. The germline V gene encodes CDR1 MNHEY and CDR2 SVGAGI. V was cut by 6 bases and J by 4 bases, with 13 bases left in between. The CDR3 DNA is TGTGCCAGCAGCCGGGACCCTGCATACGAGCAGTACTTC. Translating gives CASSRDPAYEQYF.

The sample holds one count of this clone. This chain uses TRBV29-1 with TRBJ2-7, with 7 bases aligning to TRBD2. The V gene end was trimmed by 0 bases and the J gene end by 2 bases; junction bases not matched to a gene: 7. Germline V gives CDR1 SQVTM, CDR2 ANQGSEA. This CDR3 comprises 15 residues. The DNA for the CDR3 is TGCAGCGTTGAAGACCGCGGGGGAGCCACCTACGAGCAGTACTTC. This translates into CSVEDRGGATYEQYF.

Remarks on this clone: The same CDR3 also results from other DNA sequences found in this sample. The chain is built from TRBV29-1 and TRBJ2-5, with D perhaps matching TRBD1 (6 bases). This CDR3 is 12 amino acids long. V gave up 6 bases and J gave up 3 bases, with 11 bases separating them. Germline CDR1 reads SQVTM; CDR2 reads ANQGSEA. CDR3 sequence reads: CSVTGTEETQYF. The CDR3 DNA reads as TGCAGCGTAACAGGGACGGAAGAGACCCAGTACTTC.

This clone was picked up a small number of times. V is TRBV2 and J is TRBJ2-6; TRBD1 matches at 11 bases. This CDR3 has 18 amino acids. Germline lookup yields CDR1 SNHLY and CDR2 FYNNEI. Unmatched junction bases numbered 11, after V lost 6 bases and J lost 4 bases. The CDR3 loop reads CASRPRTGGAAGANVLTF. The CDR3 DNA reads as TGTGCCAGCAGACCGCGGACAGGGGGCGCCGCCGGGGCCAACGTCCTGACTTTC.

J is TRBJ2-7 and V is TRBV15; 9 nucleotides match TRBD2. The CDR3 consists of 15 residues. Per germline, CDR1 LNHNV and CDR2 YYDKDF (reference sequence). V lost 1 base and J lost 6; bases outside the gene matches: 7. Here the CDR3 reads CATSRGGGRAGEQYF. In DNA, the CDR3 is TGTGCCACCAGCAGAGGAGGCGGGAGGGCTGGCGAGCAGTACTTC. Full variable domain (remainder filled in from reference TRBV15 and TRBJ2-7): DAMVIQNPRYQVTQFGKPVTLSCSQTLNHNVMYWYQQKSSQAPKLLFHYYDKDFNNEADTPDNFQSRRPNTSFCFLDIRSPGLGDTAMYLCATSRGGGRAGEQYFGPGTRLTVT.

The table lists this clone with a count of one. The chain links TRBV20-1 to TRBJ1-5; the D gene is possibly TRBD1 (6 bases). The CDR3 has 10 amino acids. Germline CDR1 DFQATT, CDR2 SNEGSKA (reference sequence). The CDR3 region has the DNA TGCAGCTGGGGGGGCCAGCCCCAGCATTTT. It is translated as CSWGGQPQHF.

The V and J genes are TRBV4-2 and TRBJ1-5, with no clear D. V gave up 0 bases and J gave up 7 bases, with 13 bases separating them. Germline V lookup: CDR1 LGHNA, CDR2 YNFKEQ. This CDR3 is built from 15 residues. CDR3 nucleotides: TGTGCCAGCAGCCAAGATGGGCGGGCTTTACAGCCCCAGCATTTT. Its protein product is CASSQDGRALQPQHF.

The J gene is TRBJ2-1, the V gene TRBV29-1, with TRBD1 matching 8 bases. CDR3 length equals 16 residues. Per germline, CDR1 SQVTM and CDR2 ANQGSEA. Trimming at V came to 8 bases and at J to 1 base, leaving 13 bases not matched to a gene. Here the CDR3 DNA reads TGCAGCTCTGCGAGCCGGACAGGGAAATCCTACAATGAGCAGTTCTTC. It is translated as CSSASRTGKSYNEQFF.

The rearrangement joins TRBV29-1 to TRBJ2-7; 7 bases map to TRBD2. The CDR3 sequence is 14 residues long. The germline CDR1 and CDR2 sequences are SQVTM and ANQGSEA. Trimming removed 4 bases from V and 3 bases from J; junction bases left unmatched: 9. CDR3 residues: CSVVGDYTFYEQYF. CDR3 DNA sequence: TGCAGCGTTGTTGGGGACTACACCTTCTACGAGCAGTACTTC.

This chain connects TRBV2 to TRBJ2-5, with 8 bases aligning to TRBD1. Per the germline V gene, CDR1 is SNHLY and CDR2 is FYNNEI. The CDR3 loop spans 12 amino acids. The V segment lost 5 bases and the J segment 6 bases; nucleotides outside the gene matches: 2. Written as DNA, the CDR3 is TGTGCCAGCAGTCAGGGGGCCCAGACCCAGTACTTC. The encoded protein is CASSQGAQTQYF. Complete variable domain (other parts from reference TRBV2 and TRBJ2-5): EPEVTQTPSHQVTQMGQEVILRCVPISNHLYFYWYRQILGQKVEFLVSFYNNEISEKSEIFDDQFSVERPDGSNFTLKIRSTKLEDSAMYFCASSQGAQTQYFGPGTRLLVL.

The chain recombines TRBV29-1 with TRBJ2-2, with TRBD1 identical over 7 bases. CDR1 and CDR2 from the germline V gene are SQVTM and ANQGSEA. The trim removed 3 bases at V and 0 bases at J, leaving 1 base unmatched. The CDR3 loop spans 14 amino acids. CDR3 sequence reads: CSVDGTANTGELFF. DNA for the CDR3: TGCAGCGTTGATGGGACAGCGAACACCGGGGAGCTGTTTTTT.

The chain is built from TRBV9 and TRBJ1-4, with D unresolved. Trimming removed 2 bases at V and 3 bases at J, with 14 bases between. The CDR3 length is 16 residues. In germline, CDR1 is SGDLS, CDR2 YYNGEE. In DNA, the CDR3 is TGTGCCAGCAGCGTGGCCGGGAGCGGGGCTAATGAAAAACTGTTTTTT. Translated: CASSVAGSGANEKLFF.

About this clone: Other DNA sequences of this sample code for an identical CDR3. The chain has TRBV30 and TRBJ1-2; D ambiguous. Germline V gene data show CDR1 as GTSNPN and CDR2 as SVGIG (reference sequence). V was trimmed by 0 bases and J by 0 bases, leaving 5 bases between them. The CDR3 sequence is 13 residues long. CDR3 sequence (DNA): TGTGCCTGGAGTGTCGATTCTAACTATGGCTACACCTTC. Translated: CAWSVDSNYGYTF.

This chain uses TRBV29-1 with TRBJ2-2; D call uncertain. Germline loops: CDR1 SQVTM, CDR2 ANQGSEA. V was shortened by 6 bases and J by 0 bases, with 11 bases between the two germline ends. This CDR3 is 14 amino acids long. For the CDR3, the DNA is TGCAGCGTCGAGAGCGTGGCGAACACCGGGGAGCTGTTTTTT. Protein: CSVESVANTGELFF.

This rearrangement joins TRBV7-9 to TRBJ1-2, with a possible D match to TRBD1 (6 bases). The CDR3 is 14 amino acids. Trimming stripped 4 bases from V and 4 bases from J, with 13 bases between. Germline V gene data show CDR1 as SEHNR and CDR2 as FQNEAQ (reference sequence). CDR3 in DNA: TGTGCCAGCAGCTCACAGGGAGGCGTCTATGGCTACACCTTC. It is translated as CASSSQGGVYGYTF.

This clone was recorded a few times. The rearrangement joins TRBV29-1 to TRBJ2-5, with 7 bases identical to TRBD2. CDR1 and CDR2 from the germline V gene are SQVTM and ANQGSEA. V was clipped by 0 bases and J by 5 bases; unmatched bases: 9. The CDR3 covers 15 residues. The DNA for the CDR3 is TGCAGCGTTGAAGAAGGGGCGGGAGAGGCGGAGACCCAGTACTTC. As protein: CSVEEGAGEAETQYF.

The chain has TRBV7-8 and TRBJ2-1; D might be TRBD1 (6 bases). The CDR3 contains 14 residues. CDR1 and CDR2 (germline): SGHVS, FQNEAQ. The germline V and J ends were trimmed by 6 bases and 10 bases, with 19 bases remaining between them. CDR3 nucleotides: TGTGCCAGCAGTTCTATGACAGGCCAAGGGGAGCAGTTCTTC. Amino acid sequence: CASSSMTGQGEQFF.

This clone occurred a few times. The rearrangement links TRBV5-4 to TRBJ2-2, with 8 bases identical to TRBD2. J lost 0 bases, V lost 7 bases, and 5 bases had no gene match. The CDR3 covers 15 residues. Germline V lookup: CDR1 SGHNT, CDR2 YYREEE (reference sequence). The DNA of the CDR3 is TGTGCCAGCCAGATGACTAGCGCGAACACCGGGGAGCTGTTTTTT. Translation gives CASQMTSANTGELFF.

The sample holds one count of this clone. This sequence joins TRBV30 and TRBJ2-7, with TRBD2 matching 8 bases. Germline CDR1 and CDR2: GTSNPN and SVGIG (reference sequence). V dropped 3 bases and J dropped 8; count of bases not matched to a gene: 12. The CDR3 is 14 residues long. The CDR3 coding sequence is TGTGCCTGGAGCCCGGGGGGGACCCAGGGCAAGCAGTACTTC. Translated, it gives CAWSPGGTQGKQYF.

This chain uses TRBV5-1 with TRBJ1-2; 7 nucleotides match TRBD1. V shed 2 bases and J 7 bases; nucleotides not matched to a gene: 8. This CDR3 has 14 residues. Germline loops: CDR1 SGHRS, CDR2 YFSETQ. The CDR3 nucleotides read TGCGCCAGCAGCTTAGGGGGCGCCTCTGGTGGCTACACCTTC. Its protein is CASSLGGASGGYTF.